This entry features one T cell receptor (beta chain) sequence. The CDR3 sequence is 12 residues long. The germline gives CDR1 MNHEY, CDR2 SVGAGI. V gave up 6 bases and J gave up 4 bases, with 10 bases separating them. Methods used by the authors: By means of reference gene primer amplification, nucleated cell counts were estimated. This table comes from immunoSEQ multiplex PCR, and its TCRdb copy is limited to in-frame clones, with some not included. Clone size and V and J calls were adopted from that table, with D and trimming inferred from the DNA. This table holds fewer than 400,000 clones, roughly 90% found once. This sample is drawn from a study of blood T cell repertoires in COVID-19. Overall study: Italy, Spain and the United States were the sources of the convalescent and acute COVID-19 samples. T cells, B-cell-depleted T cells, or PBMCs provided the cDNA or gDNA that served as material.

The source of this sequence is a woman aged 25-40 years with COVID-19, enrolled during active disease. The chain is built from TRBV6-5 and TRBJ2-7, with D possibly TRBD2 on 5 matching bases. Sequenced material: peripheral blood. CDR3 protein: CASSLGDYEQYF. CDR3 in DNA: TGTGCCAGCAGCCTCGGGGATTACGAGCAGTACTTC.